These 3 T cell receptor beta chains originate from one sample sequenced in a study of OX40 agonist ivuxolimab in advanced cancers. Using immunoSEQ multiplex PCR, the repertoire was profiled, and TCRdb retains in-frame clones only, with some absent. Among several thousand clones listed, 50% to 80% were seen once. The sequencing used CD4+ or CD8+ T cells sorted from blood, collected in a trial of the OX40 agonist ivuxolimab. Receptors originate from an adult with an advanced solid tumor such as melanoma, head and neck, liver or kidney cancer.

This clone came up a few times. In DNA form, the CDR3 reads TGTGCCACCAGCAGCGCCGGGACAGGGACTGAAGCTTTCTTT. The encoded protein is CATSSAGTGTEAFF. The J gene is TRBJ1-1, the V gene TRBV15; TRBD1 matches 9 bases. Germline assignment: CDR1 LNHNV and CDR2 YYDKDF (reference sequence). This CDR3 has 14 amino acids. V lost 3 bases, J lost 5 bases, and 4 bases stayed unmatched.

The V call is TRBV9, the J call TRBJ1-4, with a possible D match to TRBD1 (5 bases). This CDR3 comprises 15 residues. Germline loops: CDR1 SGDLS, CDR2 YYNGEE. V was pared by 3 bases and J by 8 bases, with 17 bases between. The CDR3 DNA reads TGTGCCAGCAGCGCGACCTCAGGGCCACGGGAAAAACTGTTTTTT. Translation: CASSATSGPREKLFF. The full variable domain, with the rest looked up from reference TRBV9 and TRBJ1-4, is DSGVTQTPKHLITATGQRVTLRCSPRSGDLSVYWYQQSLDQGLQFLIQYYNGEERAKGNILERFSAQQFPDLHSELNLSSLELGDSALYFCASSATSGPREKLFFGSGTQLSVL.

The chain links TRBV18 to TRBJ2-3; 9 bases align to TRBD2. Germline V gene lookup returns CDR1 KGHSH and CDR2 LQKENI. V shed 4 bases, J shed 3 bases, and the junction held 5 bases outside the gene matches. The CDR3 contains 15 residues. CDR3 residues: CASSLSGSRTDTQYF. CDR3 DNA sequence: TGTGCCAGCTCACTTAGCGGGAGCAGGACAGATACGCAGTATTTT.